This record concerns one T cell receptor beta chain sequence. V shed 1 base and J 11 bases; nucleotides not matched to a gene: 3. The CDR3 totals 13 residues. Germline V gene data show CDR1 as LNHNV and CDR2 as YYDKDF (reference sequence). The data originate from a study of blood T cell repertoires in COVID-19. Profiling relied on immunoSEQ multiplex PCR, and the TCRdb table lists in-frame clones only, not all of them. The table lists around 170,000 clones, approximately 80% of them singletons. The sequence derives from a man aged 55 to 70 who had been exposed to COVID-19. Sequencing was performed on PBMCs or T cells enriched from blood (not recorded which). The chain combines TRBV15 with TRBJ1-5; TRBD1 matches at 9 bases. Here the CDR3 reads CATSRGRQGAQHF. As DNA, the CDR3 is TGTGCCACCAGCAGAGGCAGACAGGGGGCCCAGCATTTT.